The following is a TCR beta chain sequence with its context. Its antigen is not identified. Produced via immunoSEQ multiplex PCR; TCRdb's table is partial and in-frame only. The sample yields roughly 720,000 clones, around 91% seen once. The data were obtained in a study of shared clonotypes between healthy human individuals. Overall study context: Aged between 18 and 49, the donors were two women and three men. Findings and caveats of the study: How much donors shared clonotypes was expected to be affected by sequencing depth. The rarefaction results pointed to incomplete sorted-subset sequencing despite large depth. Only a few donors were included, so the genetic and exposure-history diversity represented was limited.

The V segment lost 5 bases and the J segment 0 bases; nucleotides outside the gene matches: 7. This CDR3 comprises 17 residues. The germline V gene encodes CDR1 SEHNR and CDR2 FQNEAQ (reference sequence). Sequencing was done on a sample of memory CD8+ T cells from PBMCs. Indicated subset: CD45RO+ cells pooled with CCR7-negative TemRA cells. The rearrangement joins TRBV7-9 to TRBJ2-2, with 9 positions matching TRBD2. The receptor's source is a man aged 18 to 30 in good health. Some clones in this sample may be carry-over from other donors' samples. CDR3 sequence reads: CASSLRLAGANTGELFF. The CDR3 bases are TGTGCCAGCAGCCTTCGGTTAGCGGGAGCGAACACCGGGGAGCTGTTTTTT.